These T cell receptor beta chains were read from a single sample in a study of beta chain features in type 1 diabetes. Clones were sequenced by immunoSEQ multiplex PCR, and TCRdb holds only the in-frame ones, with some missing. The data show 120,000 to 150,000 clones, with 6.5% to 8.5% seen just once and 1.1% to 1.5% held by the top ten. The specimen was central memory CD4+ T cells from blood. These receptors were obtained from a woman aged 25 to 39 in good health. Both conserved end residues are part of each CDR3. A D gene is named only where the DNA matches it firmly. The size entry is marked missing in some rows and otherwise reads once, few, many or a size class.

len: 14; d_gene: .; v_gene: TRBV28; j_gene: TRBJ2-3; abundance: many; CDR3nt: TGTGCCAGCAGTTTAGGAGGTTCGGGAGATACGCAGTATTTT; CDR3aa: CASSLGGSGDTQYF
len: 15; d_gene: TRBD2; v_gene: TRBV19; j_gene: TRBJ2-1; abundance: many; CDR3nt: TGTGCCAGCGATCGCGGACTAGCGGGCCACAATGAGCAGTTCTTC; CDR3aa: CASDRGLAGHNEQFF
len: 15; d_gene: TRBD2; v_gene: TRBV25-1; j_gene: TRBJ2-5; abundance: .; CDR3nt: TGTGCCAGCAGTGAATACGGCGGGAGGGAGGAGACCCAGTACTTC; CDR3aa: CASSEYGGREETQYF
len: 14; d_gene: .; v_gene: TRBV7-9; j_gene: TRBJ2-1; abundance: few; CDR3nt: TGTGCCAGCAGCCGACGACAGACCTACAATGAGCAGTTCTTC; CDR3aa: CASSRRQTYNEQFF
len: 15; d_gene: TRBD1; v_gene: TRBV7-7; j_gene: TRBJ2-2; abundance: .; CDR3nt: TGTGCTAGCAGCCCAAGGACAGGGGAAGCCGGGGAGCTGTTTTTT; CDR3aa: CASSPRTGEAGELFF
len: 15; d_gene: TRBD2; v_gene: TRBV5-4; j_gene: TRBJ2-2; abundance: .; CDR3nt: TGCGCCAGCAGGTTACTAGCGGAGTACACCGGGGAGCTGTTTTTT; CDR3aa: CASRLLAEYTGELFF
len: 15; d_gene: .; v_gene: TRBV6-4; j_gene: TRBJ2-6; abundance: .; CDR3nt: TGTGCCAGCAGTGAGGGAGCATCTGGGGCCAACGTCCTGACTTTC; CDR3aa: CASSEGASGANVLTF
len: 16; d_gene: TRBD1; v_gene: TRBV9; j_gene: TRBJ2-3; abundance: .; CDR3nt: TGTGCCAGCAGCGTCCGCGGGACAGGGCGTACAGATACGCAGTATTTT; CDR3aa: CASSVRGTGRTDTQYF
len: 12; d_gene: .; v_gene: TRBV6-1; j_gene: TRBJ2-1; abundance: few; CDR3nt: TGTGCCAGCAGGGCCGACGGCGGTGAGCAGTTCTTC; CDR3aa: CASRADGGEQFF
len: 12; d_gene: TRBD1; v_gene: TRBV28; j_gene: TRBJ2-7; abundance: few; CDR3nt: TGTGCCATCCGGGACAGTCCCTACGAGCAGTACTTC; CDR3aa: CAIRDSPYEQYF
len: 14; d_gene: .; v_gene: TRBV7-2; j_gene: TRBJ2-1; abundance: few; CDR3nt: TGTGCCAGCAGCTCCGCGAGGAGGGTCGGTGAGCAGTTCTTC; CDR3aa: CASSSARRVGEQFF
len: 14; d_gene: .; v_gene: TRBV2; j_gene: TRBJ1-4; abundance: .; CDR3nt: TGTGCCGCAACCAACAGTAGAGTTAATGAAAAACTGTTTTTT; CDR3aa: CAATNSRVNEKLFF
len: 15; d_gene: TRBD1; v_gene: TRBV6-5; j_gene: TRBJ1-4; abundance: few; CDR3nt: TGTGCCAGCAGTCAATCCGGGACAGGGTCCGAAAAACTGTTTTTT; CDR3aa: CASSQSGTGSEKLFF
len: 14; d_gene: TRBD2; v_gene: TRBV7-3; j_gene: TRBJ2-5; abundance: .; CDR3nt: TGTGCCAGCAGCTCTAGCGGGAGAGGAGAGACCCAGTACTTC; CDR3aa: CASSSSGRGETQYF
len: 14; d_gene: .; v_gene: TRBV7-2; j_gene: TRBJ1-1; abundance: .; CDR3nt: TGTGCCAGCAGCTTAGGAGGGCTGAACACTGAAGCTTTCTTT; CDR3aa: CASSLGGLNTEAFF